These T cell receptor beta chains were read from a single sample in a study of blood T cell repertoires in COVID-19. Generated by immunoSEQ multiplex PCR, the TCRdb table keeps only in-frame clones and is missing some. The sample records about 250,000 clones, just under 90% being singletons. The sequencing sample was made of PBMCs or T cells enriched from blood (not recorded which). The source of these receptors is a woman aged 25 to 39 with acute COVID-19. Each CDR3 is given with its conserved first and last residue. A D gene is named only where the DNA matches it firmly. Where a row states a size, it is once, few, many or the class of an expanded clone; other rows omit it.

clone_size	d_call	v_call	j_call	cdr3_aa	cdr3_nt
NA	NA	TRBV9	TRBJ2-1	CASSPAPLSSYNEQFF	TGTGCCAGCAGCCCCGCCCCACTGAGCTCCTACAATGAGCAGTTCTTC
NA	NA	TRBV7-2	TRBJ2-7	CASSASLLTALTFAYEQYF	TGTGCCAGCAGCGCCTCCCTCTTGACAGCCCTAACATTCGCCTACGAGCAGTACTTC
NA	TRBD1	TRBV9	TRBJ1-5	CASSMGQENQPQHF	TGTGCCAGCAGCATGGGACAGGAGAATCAGCCCCAGCATTTT
NA	TRBD1	TRBV14	TRBJ1-2	CASSPSHLGQGAYGYTF	TGTGCCAGCAGCCCATCCCACCTTGGACAGGGAGCCTATGGCTACACCTTC
NA	NA	TRBV7-8	TRBJ1-5	CASSLALEGYSNQPQHF	TGTGCCAGCAGCTTAGCGTTGGAGGGCTATAGCAATCAGCCCCAGCATTTT
NA	TRBD1	TRBV6-5	TRBJ1-2	CASLPGTGGIYGYTF	TGTGCCAGCTTACCGGGGACAGGAGGTATCTATGGCTACACCTTC
NA	TRBD2	TRBV4-2	TRBJ2-5	CASSQGWKTSGQETQYF	TGTGCCAGCAGCCAAGGGTGGAAGACTAGCGGGCAAGAGACCCAGTACTTC
NA	TRBD1	TRBV2	TRBJ1-1	CASTGQGGNPEAFF	TGTGCCAGCACCGGACAGGGAGGGAACCCTGAAGCTTTCTTT
NA	NA	TRBV5-6	TRBJ1-3	CASSLGGGAGNTIYF	TGTGCCAGCAGCTTGGGTGGCGGAGCTGGAAACACCATATATTTT
NA	NA	TRBV5-4	TRBJ1-2	CASSLGLAYGYTF	TGTGCCAGCAGCTTGGGGTTGGCATATGGCTACACCTTC
NA	NA	TRBV4-1	TRBJ1-2	CASSQDLGRYYGYTF	TGCGCCAGCAGCCAAGATCTTGGCAGGTACTATGGCTACACCTTC
NA	NA	TRBV6-6	TRBJ1-1	CASRPAGTEAFF	TGTGCCAGCAGGCCCGCGGGCACTGAAGCTTTCTTT
NA	NA	TRBV5-1	TRBJ2-7	CASRASLFNPQTYEQYF	TGCGCCAGCAGGGCATCGTTGTTTAACCCTCAAACCTACGAGCAGTACTTC
NA	NA	TRBV9	TRBJ1-2	CASSVGGGLGYGYTF	TGTGCCAGCAGCGTAGGCGGGGGGCTAGGCTATGGCTACACCTTC
NA	NA	TRBV5-6	TRBJ2-6	CASSTRNSGANVLTF	TGTGCCAGCAGCACGCGGAATTCTGGGGCCAACGTCCTGACTTTC
NA	NA	TRBV7-2	TRBJ2-3	CASSLSYTQYF	TGTGCCAGCAGCCTAAGCTATACGCAGTATTTT
NA	TRBD2	TRBV5-4	TRBJ2-4	CASSSPGGKAKNIQYF	TGTGCCAGCAGCTCCCCGGGGGGAAAGGCCAAAAACATTCAGTACTTC
NA	TRBD1	TRBV10-1	TRBJ2-4	CATLQGAKNIQYF	TGCGCCACGCTACAGGGGGCCAAAAACATTCAGTACTTC
NA	NA	TRBV6-5	TRBJ1-3	CASFRLSGNTIYF	TGTGCCAGCTTCCGACTATCTGGAAACACCATATATTTT
NA	NA	TRBV5-1	TRBJ1-1	CASSLVLGGDTEAFF	TGCGCCAGCAGCTTGGTATTAGGAGGTGACACTGAAGCTTTCTTT
NA	NA	TRBV12-5	TRBJ2-1	CASGLGLGYNEQFF	TGTGCTAGTGGTTTGGGACTGGGCTACAATGAGCAGTTCTTC
NA	NA	TRBV10-3	TRBJ1-1	CAISTTGTAFF	TGTGCCATCAGTACCACAGGAACGGCTTTCTTT
NA	NA	TRBV30	TRBJ1-5	CAWTHGGHQPQHF	TGTGCCTGGACCCACGGGGGACATCAGCCCCAGCATTTT
NA	NA	TRBV6-5	TRBJ2-5	CASRNGGQETQYF	TGTGCCAGCAGGAACGGGGGACAAGAGACCCAGTACTTC
NA	TRBD2	TRBV9	TRBJ2-1	CASSVEGGGGYNEQFF	TGTGCCAGCAGCGTAGAAGGAGGCGGGGGATACAATGAGCAGTTCTTC
NA	NA	TRBV27	TRBJ1-4	CASSFNRGIKLFF	TGTGCCAGCAGTTTTAATCGGGGGATTAAACTGTTTTTT
few	TRBD1	TRBV3-1/TRBV3-2	TRBJ1-2	CASSRQGYGYTF	TGTGCCAGCAGCCGACAGGGGTATGGCTACACCTTC
NA	NA	TRBV7-2	TRBJ1-1	CASSLASQGGAEAFF	TGTGCCAGCAGCTTAGCGAGTCAAGGAGGCGCTGAAGCTTTCTTT
NA	NA	TRBV6-5	TRBJ1-2	CASSPRQKNGYTF	TGTGCCAGCAGTCCCCGTCAGAAAAATGGCTACACCTTC
NA	TRBD2	TRBV24-1	TRBJ2-1	CATSDRGGPYNEQFF	TGTGCCACCAGTGACCGGGGGGGGCCCTACAATGAGCAGTTCTTC
NA	NA	TRBV5-1	TRBJ1-1	CASSFGQGAFF	TGCGCCAGCAGCTTTGGGCAGGGCGCTTTCTTT
NA	TRBD1	TRBV7-9	TRBJ1-2	CASSLRDRDGYTF	TGTGCCAGCAGCTTAAGGGACAGGGATGGCTACACCTTC
NA	NA	TRBV7-2	TRBJ1-4	CASSLGRNKEKLFF	TGTGCCAGCAGCTTGGGGAGGAACAAGGAAAAACTGTTTTTT
NA	TRBD2	TRBV5-4	TRBJ2-5	CAGRLAGGETQYF	TGTGCGGGACGGCTAGCGGGGGGAGAGACCCAGTACTTC
NA	TRBD1	TRBV19	TRBJ1-2	CASVPWTGSDGYTF	TGTGCCAGTGTCCCATGGACAGGGAGCGACGGCTACACCTTC
NA	NA	TRBV2	TRBJ1-2	CASSEPGGGGAGGYGYTF	TGTGCCAGCAGTGAACCCGGCGGCGGGGGGGCGGGCGGCTATGGCTACACCTTC
NA	TRBD1	TRBV6-1	TRBJ2-6	CASSDRQGTPNSGANVLTF	TGTGCCAGCAGTGATCGACAGGGGACCCCCAACTCTGGGGCCAACGTCCTGACTTTC
once	NA	TRBV28	TRBJ1-6	CASTQFNSPLHF	TGTGCCAGCACTCAGTTCAATTCACCCCTCCACTTT
NA	NA	TRBV16	TRBJ1-2	CASSQTATDISGGYTF	TGTGCCAGCAGCCAAACAGCCACGGACATCTCCGGCGGCTACACCTTC
NA	NA	TRBV12-3/TRBV12-4	TRBJ1-2	CASSLSGAGGYTF	TGTGCCAGCAGTTTATCAGGGGCCGGTGGCTACACCTTC